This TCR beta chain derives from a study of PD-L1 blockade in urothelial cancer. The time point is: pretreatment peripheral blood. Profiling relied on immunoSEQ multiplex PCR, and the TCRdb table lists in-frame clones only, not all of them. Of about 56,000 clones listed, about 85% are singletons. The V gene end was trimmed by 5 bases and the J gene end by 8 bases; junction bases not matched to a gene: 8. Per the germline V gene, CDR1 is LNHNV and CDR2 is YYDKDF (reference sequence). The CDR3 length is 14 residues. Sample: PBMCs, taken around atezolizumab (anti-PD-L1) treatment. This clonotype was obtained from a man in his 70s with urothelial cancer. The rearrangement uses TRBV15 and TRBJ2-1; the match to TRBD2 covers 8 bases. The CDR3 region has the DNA TGTGCCACCAGCGGGGGACTAGTCTCGGATGAGCAGTTCTTC. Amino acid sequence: CATSGGLVSDEQFF. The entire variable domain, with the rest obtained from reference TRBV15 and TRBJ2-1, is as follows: DAMVIQNPRYQVTQFGKPVTLSCSQTLNHNVMYWYQQKSSQAPKLLFHYYDKDFNNEADTPDNFQSRRPNTSFCFLDIRSPGLGDTAMYLCATSGGLVSDEQFFGPGTRLTVL.